This TCR beta chain was found in a study of blood T cell repertoires in COVID-19. V lost 5 bases and J lost 6; bases outside the gene matches: 16. This CDR3 spans 18 amino acids. Germline-derived CDR1 and CDR2 are SEHNR and FQNEAQ (reference sequence). The assay was immunoSEQ multiplex PCR, and TCRdb's table has in-frame clones only and misses some. Of 65,000 to 85,000 clones listed, 75% to 85% were seen once; the top ten hold around 5.8%. The sequence derives from a woman older than 75 with active or convalescent COVID-19. The V gene is TRBV7-9, the J gene TRBJ1-2, with 12 bases matching TRBD1. Sequenced material: peripheral blood. Written as DNA, the CDR3 is TGTGCCAGCAGCGACACTAGGACCGGGACAGGGGGCATAGATGGCTACACCTTC. This sequence encodes CASSDTRTGTGGIDGYTF.